Presented here are 13 T cell receptor delta chains from one specimen sequenced in a study of γδ T cells in repeated Plasmodium falciparum infection. TCRdb fed the multiplex PCR reads to CATT. Here the sample spans 75,000 to 100,000 delta-chain clones, 1.4% being singletons. Flow sorting of PBMC yielded separate Vgamma9/Vdelta2+ and Vdelta2-negative gammadelta T cell populations for bulk repertoire analysis. Sequencing was performed on gamma-delta T cells from blood. Every receptor here comes from a pool of human donors (malaria-infected and uninfected, not separated).

This clone was detected only a few times. A far larger clone is one nucleotide away, so this likely arose from a read error. Additional DNA sequences in this sample encode the identical CDR3. V and J are TRDV1 and TRDJ1; weak D call: TRDD3 (5 bases). The CDR3 length is 16 residues. The V end lost 2 bases, the J end lost 10 bases, and 23 bases lay between the germline ends. Per germline, CDR1 TSWWSYY and CDR2 QGS. DNA of the CDR3: TGTGCTCTTGGGGAAGGGGAATCCGCGTGGGTACCCGGACTCATCTTT. Amino acids: CALGEGESAWVPGLIF.

In this sample, this clone turned up a few times. A much larger clone lies one base from this, so it may be a read error. V gene TRDV1 combines with J gene TRDJ1; 9 bases align to TRDD3. TCRdb lists no J gene, so it was determined here by aligning the DNA to germline. V shed 2 bases, J shed 8 bases, and the junction held 12 bases outside the gene matches. CDR3 length: 16 residues. Germline assignment: CDR1 TSWWSYY and CDR2 QGS. The CDR3: CALGEEFGAGGFKLIF. CDR3 sequence (DNA): TGTGCTCTTGGGGAAGAATTCGGAGCTGGGGGATTCAAACTCATCTTT.

This clone was seen a handful of times. The protein recorded in TCRdb matches a much larger clone and deviates from this DNA's translation at residue 4, suggesting a read error; the protein here is obtained by translating the DNA. V gene TRDV2 combines with J gene TRDJ1; D is perhaps TRDD3 (5 bases). No J gene is reported in TCRdb; it was inferred here by comparing the DNA with germline. V gave up 5 bases and J gave up 0 bases, with 21 bases separating them. Germline lookup yields CDR1 GEAIGNYY and CDR2 EKD. The CDR3 sequence is 17 residues long. Here the CDR3 DNA reads TGTGCCTGTGGCACAGACGGGGGCCCCCCGTACACCGATAAACTCATCTTT. Translation: CACGTDGGPPYTDKLIF.

In this sample, this clone turned up a few times. TCRdb records a much larger clone's protein for this DNA, with a difference at residue 6 that likely arises from a read error; the protein given is the translation of the DNA. V usage is TRDV2 and J usage is TRDJ1; the D is unclear. Since TCRdb gives no J gene, matching the DNA to germline was used here to assign it. This CDR3 region has 14 residues. Trimming left V 0 bases short and J 1 base short, with 8 bases between. Germline CDR1 GEAIGNYY, CDR2 EKD. CDR3 sequence: CACDTRSGTDKLIF. DNA of the CDR3: TGTGCCTGTGACACCAGGAGCGGCACCGATAAACTCATCTTT.

A note on this clone: This DNA translates differently at residue 12 from the TCRdb protein, which is that of a much larger clone; a read error is likely, and the protein shown is the DNA's own translation. The rearrangement links TRDV2 to TRDJ1, with D possibly matching TRDD3 (6 bases). Because TCRdb records no J gene, it was assigned here through a match of the DNA to germline. The CDR3 sequence is 19 residues long. CDR1 and CDR2 (germline): GEAIGNYY, EKD. V gave up 3 bases and J gave up 0 bases, with 25 bases separating them. DNA for the CDR3: TGTGCCTGTGACTCCATAGGGGTCGTTACTGGGAGATACACCGATAAACTCATCTTT. This sequence encodes CACDSIGVVTGRYTDKLIF.

There are many counts of this clone. This likely reflects a read error, since a far larger clone is one base away. Different DNA sequences within this sample yield the same CDR3. The V gene is TRDV1, the J gene TRDJ1; D call uncertain. The germline gives CDR1 TSWWSYY, CDR2 QGS. The CDR3 has 16 amino acids. CDR3 bases: TGTGCTCTTGGGGAGGGGCTCGATCCGTACACCGATAAACTCATCTTC. This encodes CALGEGLDPYTDKLIF.

This clone appeared a few times. TCRdb records a much larger clone's protein for this DNA, with a difference at residue 10 that likely arises from a read error; the protein given is the translation of the DNA. This chain uses TRDV2 with TRDJ3; TRDD3 might be the D (6 bases). Here the J gene came from matching the DNA to germline, since TCRdb omits it. Trimming stripped 3 bases from V and 2 bases from J, with 16 bases between. Germline lookup yields CDR1 GEAIGNYY and CDR2 EKD. CDR3 size: 18 residues. CDR3 nucleotides: TGTGCCTGTGACTGGACTGGGACTTTACCCTGGGACACCCGACAGATGTTTTTC. Translated: CACDWTGTLPWDTRQMFF.

This clone was observed a handful of times. The protein given by TCRdb reflects a much larger clone and differs at residue 3 from this DNA's translation, likely from a read error; the protein shown is the DNA's translation. The CDR3 nucleotides are TGTGCTCCTGGGGACACCCTTTATTCCATGACGTACTGGGGGACTTACACCGATAAACTCATCTTT. This codes for CAPGDTLYSMTYWGTYTDKLIF. V is TRDV1 and J is TRDJ1; 9 positions agree with TRDD3. TCRdb leaves out the J gene; it was filled in here by matching the DNA to germline. There are 22 residues in the CDR3. Per the germline V gene, CDR1 is TSWWSYY and CDR2 is QGS.

This clone occurred a few times. A far larger clone is just one base off, so this is likely a read error. Other DNA sequences in the sample encode the same CDR3. The chain couples TRDV1 to TRDJ1, with 13 bases matching TRDD3. TCRdb supplies no J gene; here it was assigned by aligning the nucleotide sequence to germline. The V gene's germline CDR1 is TSWWSYY and CDR2 QGS. There are 20 residues in the CDR3. The CDR3: CALGVRTGGYVLQNTDKLIF. Here the CDR3 DNA reads TGTGCTCTCGGGGTCAGGACTGGGGGATACGTACTCCAAAACACCGATAAACTCATCTTT.

This clone was seen many times. Other DNA sequences in the sample encode the same CDR3. This sequence joins TRDV2 and TRDJ1; 7 bases agree with TRDD3. With 3 bases clipped from V and 4 bases from J, the junction kept 22 bases outside the gene matches. The germline CDR1 and CDR2 sequences are GEAIGNYY and EKD. This CDR3 is 19 amino acids long. The chain's CDR3 is CACDSVVRGSGGNNDKLIF. CDR3 sequence (DNA): TGTGCCTGTGACTCCGTAGTGCGAGGGAGTGGGGGAAACAACGATAAACTCATCTTT.

This clone occurred a few times. With a much larger clone just one base away, this may be a read error. Distinct nucleotide sequences in the sample also encode this CDR3. The chain employs TRDV3 and TRDJ1; 13 bases agree with TRDD3. The J segment lost 0 bases and the V segment lost 0 bases, leaving 34 bases of the junction unmatched. This CDR3 is built from 26 residues. Germline V gene lookup returns CDR1 TVYSNPD and CDR2 GDNSRS (reference sequence). The CDR3 protein is CAFRGGSSYYVVILGDTRGYTDKLIF. The CDR3 DNA follows: TGTGCCTTTAGAGGTGGGTCTTCCTACTATGTCGTGATACTGGGGGATACGAGGGGCTACACCGATAAACTCATCTTT.

This clone was seen a handful of times. One base separates it from a far larger clone, so it is likely a read error. This sample also contains other DNA sequences that code for the same CDR3. This chain uses TRDV2 with TRDJ1, with a tentative D call TRDD3 (6 bases). The J gene was not available in TCRdb and was assigned here by matching the DNA to germline segments. This CDR3 region has 17 residues. V was trimmed by 0 bases and J by 0 bases, leaving 16 bases between them. The V gene's germline CDR1 is GEAIGNYY and CDR2 EKD. The CDR3 is CACDTVGIPLDTDKLIF. CDR3 DNA: TGTGCCTGTGACACCGTGGGGATCCCCCTCGACACCGATAAACTCATCTTT.

As regards this clone: TCRdb lists the protein of a much larger clone for this DNA, which differs at residue 21, so this is likely a read error; the protein given here is translated from the DNA itself. The genes are TRDV1 and TRDJ3; 12 bases match TRDD3. CDR1 and CDR2 (germline): TSWWSYY, QGS. The CDR3 is 23 residues long. The CDR3 protein is CALGERALLGDTVSSWDTRQVFF. The CDR3 DNA sequence: TGTGCTCTTGGGGAAAGAGCACTACTGGGGGATACAGTATCCTCCTGGGACACCCGACAGGTGTTTTTC.